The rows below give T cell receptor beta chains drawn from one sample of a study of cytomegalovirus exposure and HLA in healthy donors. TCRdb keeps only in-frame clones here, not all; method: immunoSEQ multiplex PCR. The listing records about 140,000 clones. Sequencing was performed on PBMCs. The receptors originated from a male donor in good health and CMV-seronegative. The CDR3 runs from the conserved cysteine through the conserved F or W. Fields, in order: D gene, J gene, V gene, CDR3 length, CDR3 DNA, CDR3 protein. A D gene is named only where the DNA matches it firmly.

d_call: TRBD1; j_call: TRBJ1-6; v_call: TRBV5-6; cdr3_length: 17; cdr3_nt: TGTGCCAGCAGCCCAGGACAGGCGGGGTCCTATAATTCACCCCTCCACTTT; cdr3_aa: CASSPGQAGSYNSPLHF
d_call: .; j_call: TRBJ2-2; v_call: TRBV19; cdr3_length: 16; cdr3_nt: TGTGCCAGTAGTATAGTAACCCAGATTTACACCGGGGAGCTGTTTTTT; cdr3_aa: CASSIVTQIYTGELFF
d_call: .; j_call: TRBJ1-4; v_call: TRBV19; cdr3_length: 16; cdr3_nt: TGTGCCAGTAGTTTAACGCGACGCGGCCTCAATGAAAAACTGTTTTTT; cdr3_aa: CASSLTRRGLNEKLFF
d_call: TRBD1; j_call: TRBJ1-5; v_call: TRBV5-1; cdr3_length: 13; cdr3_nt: TGCGCCAGCAGCTACGGGACAGATCAGCCCCAGCATTTT; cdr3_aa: CASSYGTDQPQHF
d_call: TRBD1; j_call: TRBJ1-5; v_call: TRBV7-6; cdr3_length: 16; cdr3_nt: TGTGCCAGCAGCCGAGGGACAGGGGGAAGCAATCAGCCCCAGCATTTT; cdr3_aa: CASSRGTGGSNQPQHF
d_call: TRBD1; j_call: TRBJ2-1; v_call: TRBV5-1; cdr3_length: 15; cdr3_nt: TGCGCCAGCAGACGGGACAGGGCTACCCACAATGAGCAGTTCTTC; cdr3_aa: CASRRDRATHNEQFF
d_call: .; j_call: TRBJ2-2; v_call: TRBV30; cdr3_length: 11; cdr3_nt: TGTGCCTGGAGGAGCGCCGGGGAGCTGTTTTTT; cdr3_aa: CAWRSAGELFF
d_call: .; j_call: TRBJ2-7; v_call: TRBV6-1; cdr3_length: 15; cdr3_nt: TGTGCCAGCAGTGAAGCCGGGGTCGGCTCCTACGAGCAGTACTTC; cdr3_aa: CASSEAGVGSYEQYF
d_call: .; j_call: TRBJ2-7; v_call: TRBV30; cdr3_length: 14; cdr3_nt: TGTGCCTGGGAGGGCACCAACTCCTCCTACGAGCAGTACTTC; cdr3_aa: CAWEGTNSSYEQYF
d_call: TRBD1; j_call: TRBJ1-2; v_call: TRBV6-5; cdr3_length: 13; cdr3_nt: TGTGCCAGCAGTCCCCCAGGGGGTAATGGCTACACCTTC; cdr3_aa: CASSPPGGNGYTF
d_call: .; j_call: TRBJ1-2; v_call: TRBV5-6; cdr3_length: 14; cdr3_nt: TGTGCCAGCAGCTTGATTGTAGGGGGAACTGGCTACACCTTC; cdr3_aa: CASSLIVGGTGYTF
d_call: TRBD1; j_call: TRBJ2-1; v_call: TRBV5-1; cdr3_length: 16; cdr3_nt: TGCGCCAGCAGCTCCCCCGCACAGGGGATTTACAATGAGCAGTTCTTC; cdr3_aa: CASSSPAQGIYNEQFF
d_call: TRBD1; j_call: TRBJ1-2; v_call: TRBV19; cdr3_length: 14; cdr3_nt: TGTGCCAGTAACCCGGGACAGGGGTTCTATGGCTACACCTTC; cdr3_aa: CASNPGQGFYGYTF
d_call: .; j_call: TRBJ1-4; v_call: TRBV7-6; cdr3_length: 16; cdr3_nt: TGTGCCAGCAGCTTAGGCCAGGGTGCAACTAATGAAAAACTGTTTTTT; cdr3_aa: CASSLGQGATNEKLFF
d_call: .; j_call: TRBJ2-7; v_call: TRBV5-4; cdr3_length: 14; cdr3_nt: TGTGCCAGCAGCTTGGAGGGGTCTACCTACGAGCAGTACTTC; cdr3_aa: CASSLEGSTYEQYF
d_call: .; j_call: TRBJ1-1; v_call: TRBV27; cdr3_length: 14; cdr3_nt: TGTGCCAGCAGTTTTCGAACAGGGACCACTGAAGCTTTCTTT; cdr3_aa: CASSFRTGTTEAFF
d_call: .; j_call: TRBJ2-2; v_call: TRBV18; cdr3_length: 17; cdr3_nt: TGTGCCAGCTCACCCCTCTTCCCTCCGAGTAACACCGGGGAGCTGTTTTTT; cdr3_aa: CASSPLFPPSNTGELFF
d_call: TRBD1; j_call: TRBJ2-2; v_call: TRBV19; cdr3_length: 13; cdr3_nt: TGTGCCAGTAGAGACAGGGGGACCGGGGAGCTGTTTTTT; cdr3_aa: CASRDRGTGELFF
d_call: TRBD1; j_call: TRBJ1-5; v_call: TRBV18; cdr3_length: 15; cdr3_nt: TGTGCCAGCTCACCCGGACAGGTGCCCAATCAGCCCCAGCATTTT; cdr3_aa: CASSPGQVPNQPQHF
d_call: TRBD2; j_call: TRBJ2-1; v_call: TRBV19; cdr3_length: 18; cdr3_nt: TGTGCCAGTAGTATAGTCCGCGGGAGCCTATTCTCCTACAATGAGCAGTTCTTC; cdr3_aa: CASSIVRGSLFSYNEQFF
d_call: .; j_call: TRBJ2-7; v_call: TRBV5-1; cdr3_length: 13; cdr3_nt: TGCGCCAGCAGCTTGGAGTGGCACTACGAGCAGTACTTC; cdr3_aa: CASSLEWHYEQYF
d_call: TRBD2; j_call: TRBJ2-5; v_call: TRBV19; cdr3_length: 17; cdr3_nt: TGTGCCAGTATCGGGACTAGCGGGAGATTGTCCCAAGAGACCCAGTACTTC; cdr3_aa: CASIGTSGRLSQETQYF
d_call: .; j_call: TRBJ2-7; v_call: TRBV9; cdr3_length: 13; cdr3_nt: TGTGCCAGCAGCGTAGCCTCCTCCTACGAGCAGTACTTC; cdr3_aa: CASSVASSYEQYF
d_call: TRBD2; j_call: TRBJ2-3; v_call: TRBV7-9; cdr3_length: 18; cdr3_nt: TGTGCCAGCAGCTTTGTGTCATTGGCGGGAGGCCACACAGATACGCAGTATTTT; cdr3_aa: CASSFVSLAGGHTDTQYF
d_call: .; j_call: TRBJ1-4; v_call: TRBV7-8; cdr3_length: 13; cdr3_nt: TGTGCCAGCAGCACTGCCGGGGGTGAAAAACTGTTTTTT; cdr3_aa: CASSTAGGEKLFF
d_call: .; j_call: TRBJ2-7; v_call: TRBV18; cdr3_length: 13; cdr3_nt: TGTGCCAGCTCACCAGGTGGAGCGGAGGAGCAGTACTTC; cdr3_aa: CASSPGGAEEQYF
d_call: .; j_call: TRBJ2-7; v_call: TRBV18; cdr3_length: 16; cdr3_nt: TGTGCCAGCTCACCACTTTTTCAGGCAGCCGCCTACGAGCAGTACTTC; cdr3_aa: CASSPLFQAAAYEQYF
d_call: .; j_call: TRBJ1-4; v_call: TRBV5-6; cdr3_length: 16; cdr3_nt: TGTGCCAGCAGCTTGATCGGGGAAGGAACTAATGAAAAACTGTTTTTT; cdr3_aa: CASSLIGEGTNEKLFF
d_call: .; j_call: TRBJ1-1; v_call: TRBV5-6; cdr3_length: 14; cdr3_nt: TGTGCCAGCAGCTTAATCAGGGGGAACACTGAAGCTTTCTTT; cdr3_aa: CASSLIRGNTEAFF
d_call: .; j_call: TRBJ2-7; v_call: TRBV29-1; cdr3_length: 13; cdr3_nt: TGCAGCGTTCGCCAAGAGGTTTCCTACGAGCAGTACTTC; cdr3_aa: CSVRQEVSYEQYF
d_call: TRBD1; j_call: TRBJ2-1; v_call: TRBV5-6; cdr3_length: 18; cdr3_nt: TGTGCCAGCAGCTTGGACCTTTCTCAGGGGGCGCATTACAATGAGCAGTTCTTC; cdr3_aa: CASSLDLSQGAHYNEQFF
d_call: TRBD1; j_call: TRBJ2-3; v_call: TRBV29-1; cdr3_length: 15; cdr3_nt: TGCAGCGCCGTTGGACAGGACAACAGGGCAGATACGCAGTATTTT; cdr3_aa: CSAVGQDNRADTQYF
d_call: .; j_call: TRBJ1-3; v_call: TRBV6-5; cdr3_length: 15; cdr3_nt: TGTGCCAGCAGCCGACAAGGCTCCGCTGGAAACACCATATATTTT; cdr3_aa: CASSRQGSAGNTIYF
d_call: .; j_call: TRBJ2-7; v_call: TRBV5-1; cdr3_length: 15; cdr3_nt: TGCGCCAGCAGCCTTCCGGGATCCAGAACCTACGAGCAGTACTTC; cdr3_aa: CASSLPGSRTYEQYF
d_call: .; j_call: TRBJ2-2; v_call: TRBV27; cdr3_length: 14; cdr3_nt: TGTGCCAGCAGTTCCCTACAGTACACCGGGGAGCTGTTTTTT; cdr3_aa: CASSSLQYTGELFF
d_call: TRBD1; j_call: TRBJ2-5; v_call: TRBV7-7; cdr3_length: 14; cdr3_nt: TGTGCCAGCAGCCCCTCGGGACAGCAAGAGACCCAGTACTTC; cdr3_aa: CASSPSGQQETQYF
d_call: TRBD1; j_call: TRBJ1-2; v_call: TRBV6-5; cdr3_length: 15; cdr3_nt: TGTGCCAGCAGCCTGTCCGGGACAGGGACTTTTGGCTACACCTTC; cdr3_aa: CASSLSGTGTFGYTF
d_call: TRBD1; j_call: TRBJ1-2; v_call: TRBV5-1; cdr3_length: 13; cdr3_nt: TGCGCCAGCAGCTTCGTCCAGGGGGACGGCTACACCTTC; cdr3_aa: CASSFVQGDGYTF
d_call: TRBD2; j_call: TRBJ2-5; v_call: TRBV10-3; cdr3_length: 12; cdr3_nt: TGTGCCATCAGTAAGCGGGGTCAGACCCAGTACTTC; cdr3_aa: CAISKRGQTQYF
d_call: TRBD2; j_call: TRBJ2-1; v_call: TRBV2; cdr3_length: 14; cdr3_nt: TGTGCCAGCGTACCGGGACTAGCGGGAGTTGAGCAGTTCTTC; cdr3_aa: CASVPGLAGVEQFF
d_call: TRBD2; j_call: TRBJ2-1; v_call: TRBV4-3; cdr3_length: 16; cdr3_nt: TGCGCCAGCAGCCAAGACCCTAGCGGGGGGGTAGATGAGCAGTTCTTC; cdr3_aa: CASSQDPSGGVDEQFF
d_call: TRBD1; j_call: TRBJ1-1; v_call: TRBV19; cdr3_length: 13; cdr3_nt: TGTGCCACCGACAGGGGTGGAAACACTGAAGCTTTCTTT; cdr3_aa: CATDRGGNTEAFF
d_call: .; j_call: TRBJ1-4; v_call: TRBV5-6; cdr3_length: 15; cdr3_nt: TGTGCCAGCGGCCCCCATCAGGGGTCTAATGAAAAACTGTTTTTT; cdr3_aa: CASGPHQGSNEKLFF
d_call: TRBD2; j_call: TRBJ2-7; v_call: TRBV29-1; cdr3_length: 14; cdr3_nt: TGCAGCGTTGACGAAGGGCGGGAGGGTGGCGAGCAGTACTTC; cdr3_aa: CSVDEGREGGEQYF
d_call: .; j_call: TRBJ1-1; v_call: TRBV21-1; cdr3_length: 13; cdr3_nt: TGTGCCAGCAGCAAAACGCGTAGCACTGAAGCTTTCTTT; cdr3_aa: CASSKTRSTEAFF
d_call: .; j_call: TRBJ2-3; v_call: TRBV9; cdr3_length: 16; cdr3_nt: TGTGCCAGCAGCGTAGGGTCGGGCCAAGGGGGAGATACGCAGTATTTT; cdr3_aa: CASSVGSGQGGDTQYF
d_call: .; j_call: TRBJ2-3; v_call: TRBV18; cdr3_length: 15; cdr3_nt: TGTGCCAGCTCAATTGAGGGCCTGTCCACAGATACGCAGTATTTT; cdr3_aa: CASSIEGLSTDTQYF
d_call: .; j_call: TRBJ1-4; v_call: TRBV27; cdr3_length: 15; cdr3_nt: TGTGCCAGCAGTTTACTGGGGGGTGGAGATGAAAAACTGTTTTTT; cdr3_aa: CASSLLGGGDEKLFF